One T cell receptor beta chain is described in this entry. This receptor's antigen is unknown. One base away there is no much larger clone; base qualities are not given. Receptor libraries were prepared by 5' RACE. For sequencing, an Illumina HiSeq 2500 was employed. A second PCR of about 7 to 12 cycles was run with a J-beta primer mix and a sample-barcoded 5' primer. Each TCR beta cDNA molecule received a unique molecular identifier from a template-switch 5' adaptor carrying 12 random nucleotides. Each sample yielded at least 3 million CDR3-containing paired-end reads. All of the RNA was converted into first-strand cDNA using the Mint cDNA synthesis kit, with a TRBC-specific oligonucleotide serving as the primer. Following uracil-DNA glycosylase treatment, a first 18-cycle PCR with universal primers M1SS and BC2_uni_R was performed on all cDNA. Per the source publication's procedure: Normalization of each sample was performed by random selection of 1 million high-quality reads, each carrying a distinct molecular identifier. Reads with shared molecular identifiers were discarded instead of being binned into consensus sequences. MiTCR, set to a Q25 quality threshold and the strictest error-elimination algorithm, was used for CDR3 identification, clonotype clustering and error correction. A nonparametric unseen species model using Euler transformation provided a lower-bound estimate of total TCR beta diversity. TCRdb reworked the public reads: Q25 trimming with fastp, MiXCR clone assembly, productive beta chains retained. Every CDR3 protein is listed once, alongside the most common genes and DNA of its rows. These V and J calls are TCRdb output, not the study's own analysis. This sample is represented by roughly 500,000 distinct CDR3 sequences; 27% of them were singletons. Less than 20% of the sample lies in the top ten.

The data were taken from a study of blood T cells in healthy people across ages (dated by TCRdb to between 2015 and 2017). Turning to the overall study: Template switching captured roughly one uniquely barcoded TCR beta cDNA molecule per two T cells in model experiments. Using the same blood draw, the study looked at two additional independent replicas of 1 million unique cDNA reads for two donors, one aged 18 to 30 and the other aged 80 or older. To avoid experimental bias, donors of different ages were distributed randomly across sequencing lanes. The study measured age-related changes in TCR beta repertoire diversity using deep sequencing normalized with unique cDNA molecular identifiers. The donors were split into four age groups: young (average approximately 16 years), middle-aged (39), aged (approximately 60) and long-lived (more than 80).

Study-level results and caveats: Estimates of total diversity based on one million sequenced T cells were considered lower bounds and underestimates. Bulk unsorted PBMC profiling prevented conclusive comparison of naive and antigen-experienced compartments. The CMV infection status of donors was not known, potentially confounding age-related changes in expanded clonotypes. Compared with the aged group, more naive CD4+ T cells, fewer expanded clones and increased TCR diversity were shown by the long-lived group, suggesting age selection. A strong correlation was found between observed TCR beta diversity and the percentage of naive T cells measured by flow cytometry. As age increased, observed TCR beta diversity per million T cells dropped in a roughly linear way, and a significant reduction was already evident by age 40.

CDR3 length: 15 amino acids, cysteine to phenylalanine. This entry keeps only the CDR3 DNA: 45 bases, framed from base 1. Here V drops 1 base and J drops 6 bases, and the junction holds 9 bases not matched to any gene. Per the germline V gene (reference sequence), GTSNPN is the CDR1 and SVGIG is the CDR2. The donors were 40 or so Caucasian individuals from Russia, aged roughly 6 to 100 years, who were systemically healthy. Roughly 11 milliliters of peripheral blood were drawn from each donor into EDTA-treated Vacutainer tubes. Ficoll-Paque density-gradient centrifugation was used to isolate PBMCs, with at least 6.5 million per sample. Trizol reagent was used to extract total RNA from the PBMCs, yielding at least 5 micrograms per sample. The percentages of naive CD45RAhigh/CD27high T cells were determined by flow cytometry on a PBMC aliquot from every donor.

The V and J segments used are TRBV30 and TRBJ2-1; the central 7 bases match TRBD1. Sequenced: blood. This TCR was recovered from a woman aged 70 to 79 in good health. Here is the DNA: TGTGCCTGGAGTGACTACAGGGGTCTCCTCAATGAGCAGTTCTTC. It translates as CAWSDYRGLLNEQFF.